A selection of T cell receptor beta chains follows, all from one sample in a study of cytomegalovirus exposure and HLA in healthy donors. Here immunoSEQ multiplex PCR was the method, and the copy in TCRdb shows in-frame clones only, minus some. The sample holds 150,000 or so clones, around 72% seen once. The source material was PBMCs. The source is a man between 35 and 55 years old in good health and CMV-seropositive. The CDR3 runs from the conserved cysteine through the conserved F or W. The order of the fields is CDR3 protein, CDR3 DNA, V gene, D gene, clone size, J gene. D genes are given only for firm matches. Rows may omit the clone size; those that give it use once, few, many or a size class.

CASSPLSGGQGNEQFF TGTGCCAGCTCACCACTAAGCGGGGGTCAGGGGAATGAGCAGTTCTTC TRBV18 TRBD2 . TRBJ2-1
CASSYSAGRAYNEQFF TGTGCCAGCAGTTACTCAGCAGGGAGGGCCTACAATGAGCAGTTCTTC TRBV6-5 TRBD2 . TRBJ2-1
CASSQEGQGNEKLFF TGTGCCAGCAGCCAAGAAGGACAGGGGAATGAAAAACTGTTTTTT TRBV4-2 TRBD1 . TRBJ1-4
CASSVYDSQNSPLHF TGTGCCAGCAGCGTATATGACAGCCAAAATTCACCCCTCCACTTT TRBV9 . . TRBJ1-6
CASSLQTGALFF TGTGCCAGCAGCTTACAAACAGGGGCGCTGTTTTTT TRBV7-9 TRBD1 . TRBJ1-4
CASSPKGQGAGEQYF TGTGCCAGCTCACCAAAGGGACAGGGGGCTGGCGAGCAGTACTTC TRBV18 TRBD1 few TRBJ2-7
CASSLNGGHTGELFF TGCGCCAGCAGCTTGAACGGGGGTCACACCGGGGAGCTGTTTTTT TRBV5-1 . . TRBJ2-2
CASRRILAGANVLTF TGTGCCAGTAGGAGGATCCTTGCTGGGGCCAACGTCCTGACTTTC TRBV19 . few TRBJ2-6
CASSRTSGGQLGYEQYF TGTGCCAGCAGCCGGACTAGCGGGGGGCAGCTTGGCTACGAGCAGTACTTC TRBV7-2 TRBD2 . TRBJ2-7
CASSSNTNTEAFF TGTGCCAGCAGCTCCAACACGAACACTGAAGCTTTCTTT TRBV7-6 . . TRBJ1-1
CASSGTGYSPLHF TGTGCCAGCAGTGGGACAGGGTATTCACCCCTCCACTTT TRBV6-6 TRBD1 . TRBJ1-6
CASSSSGSTDTQYF TGTGCCAGCAGCTCTAGCGGAAGCACAGATACGCAGTATTTT TRBV11-3 TRBD2 . TRBJ2-3
CASSDERGGPDTQYF TGTGCCAGCAGTGACGAACGGGGGGGCCCAGATACGCAGTATTTT TRBV6-4 TRBD2 . TRBJ2-3
CASGDSSSYEQYF TGTGCCAGCGGGGACTCGAGCTCCTACGAGCAGTACTTC TRBV19 . many TRBJ2-7
CASYLHRGSWAGELFF TGTGCCAGCTACTTACATCGAGGGTCTTGGGCCGGGGAGCTGTTTTTT TRBV2 . . TRBJ2-2
CASAPGGPYEQYF TGTGCCAGCGCTCCCGGGGGACCCTACGAGCAGTACTTC TRBV27 . . TRBJ2-7
CASSPLGARQPQHF TGTGCCAGCAGCCCCCTTGGGGCTAGGCAGCCCCAGCATTTT TRBV6-6 . . TRBJ1-5
CASIRKSEAFF TGTGCCAGCATTCGAAAGAGTGAAGCTTTCTTT TRBV6-5 . . TRBJ1-1
CASSPPHGGGGEQYF TGTGCCAGCAGTCCACCCCACGGCGGGGGGGGCGAGCAGTACTTC TRBV28 TRBD2 once TRBJ2-7
CASRGTGGHYGYTF TGCGCCAGCAGAGGGACAGGGGGCCACTATGGCTACACCTTC TRBV5-1 TRBD1 . TRBJ1-2
CASSLGLAGGNSYEQYF TGTGCCAGCAGTCTCGGACTAGCGGGGGGTAACTCCTACGAGCAGTACTTC TRBV28 TRBD2 . TRBJ2-7
CASSLVQGNYGYTF TGTGCCAGCAGCTTAGTGCAGGGGAACTATGGCTACACCTTC TRBV11-1 . . TRBJ1-2
CASIKTGGWGQPQHF TGTGCCAGCATAAAGACAGGGGGCTGGGGACAGCCCCAGCATTTT TRBV6-1 TRBD1 . TRBJ1-5
CASSYWDTNYGYTF TGTGCCAGCAGTTACTGGGACACCAACTATGGCTACACCTTC TRBV6-5 . . TRBJ1-2
CASSVAETGNTEAFF TGTGCCAGCAGCGTAGCGGAGACAGGAAACACTGAAGCTTTCTTT TRBV9 . few TRBJ1-1
CASSPGGPDYGYTF TGCGCCAGCAGCCCAGGGGGCCCGGACTATGGCTACACCTTC TRBV5-1 TRBD1 . TRBJ1-2
CASSPTGTSVLGQYF TGCGCCAGCAGCCCAACCGGGACTAGCGTTCTTGGGCAGTACTTC TRBV4-1 TRBD2 . TRBJ2-5
CASSAGDYSNQPQHF TGTGCCAGCAGTGCAGGGGACTATAGCAATCAGCCCCAGCATTTT TRBV6-1 . . TRBJ1-5
CASSYSTVSTYEQYF TGTGCCAGCAGTTACTCAACCGTAAGCACCTACGAGCAGTACTTC TRBV6-5 . once TRBJ2-7
CASSLTRLNEQYF TGTGCCAGCAGTTTAACCAGGCTCAACGAGCAGTACTTC TRBV27 . few TRBJ2-7
CASSLKSSYNSPLHF TGTGCCAGCAGTTTAAAGAGCTCCTATAATTCACCCCTCCACTTT TRBV27 . . TRBJ1-6